This paragraph reports one T cell receptor beta chain. No cognate antigen has been identified for it. It has no much larger one-base neighbor in the sample; base qualities were not kept. The CDR3 covers 15 residues, taking in both the cysteine and the phenylalanine. The CDR3 DNA has 45 bases and is translated from base 1. Ends trimmed: V by 5 bases, J by 7 bases; bases unmatched to a gene: 7. As encoded in the germline V gene (reference sequence), CDR1 is MNHEY while CDR2 is SMNVEV. The protocol used for the library was the immunoSEQ multiplex PCR assay. For the multiplex PCR, a mixture combining 60 forward primers for TCR Vbeta segments and 13 reverse primers for TCR Jbeta segments was used. Amplification of the CDR3 region of rearranged TCR beta genes was performed with a multiplex PCR assay on genomic DNA. On the Illumina HiSeq System, the amplified TCR beta libraries were sequenced as 87-base-pair reads. The original pipeline was this. Across the roughly 600 repertoires, a later analysis counted approximately 75 million unique TCR beta chains, some 11 million of which were shared by at least two donors. Raw reads were error-corrected and collapsed into unique sequences with a nearest-neighbor algorithm that merged closely related sequences to remove PCR and sequencing errors. V, D and J gene segments were assigned by aligning CDR3 sequences to IMGT reference sequences. For a sequence to be retained, at least a six-nucleotide match to both a V gene segment and a J gene segment was required. Rearrangements were called productive when the CDR3 lacked stop codons and stayed in frame with V and J; all others were non-productive. Following IMGT convention, CDR3 was defined as the stretch from the second conserved V-encoded cysteine up to the conserved J-encoded phenylalanine. The earlier analysis of about 530 of the donors excluded any sequence lacking an unambiguous match to a single V gene segment. In an earlier analysis of approximately 610 of the donors, V segments were called functional above 56.7% productive rearrangements and were called segregating when the between-donor standard deviation exceeded 5%. A statistical classification framework was built for diagnosing cytomegalovirus status from the catalog of TCR beta chain sequences. A later analysis assigned V and J genes by comparing TCR nucleotide sequences with IMGT/GENE-DB human TR gene sequences. The TCRdist pipeline was used in a later analysis to assign CDR3 sequences and most-parsimonious VDJ recombination scenarios. In a later analysis, each TCR beta chain was defined by its CDR3 amino acid sequence together with its V-gene family, and reads lacking a unique V-gene family were excluded. As a way to deal with suspected cross-contamination and a sequencing artifact, a later analysis dropped roughly 620 nucleotide sequences that were highly shared and had low generation probability. For each public chain, a later analysis derived a clonal expansion index from normalized ranks of inferred template counts within each repertoire. In a later analysis, generation probabilities were computed using a VDJ recombination model fitted to out-of-frame rearrangements, and the results were checked against IGoR. A later analysis scored TCR-TCR, TCR-HLA and TCR-CMV co-occurrence with hypergeometric tests, applying a repertoire-size bias correction to TCR pairs. A later analysis estimated false discovery rates by permuting HLA or CMV assignments 20 times. A later analysis grouped co-occurring TCRs with DBSCAN, adding TCRdist sequence similarity when clustering within HLA-allele-positive subsets. Repertoires with fewer than 30,000 or more than 120,000 public chains were left out of co-occurrence clustering, as were about 5 repertoires with anomalous nucleotide sharing. TCRdb mirrors the immuneACCESS table, restricted to in-frame sequences. Some clones are absent from its copies; in checked studies, under half trace to an unresolved V gene, and the reason for the others is unknown. V, J and clone size derive from that table, while D and trimming were established from the DNA sequence. This sample holds roughly 74,000 clones; about four fifths were observed only once. The ten largest clones capture around 1.5% of the sample.

This record comes from a study of cytomegalovirus exposure and HLA in healthy donors (TCRdb year 2017). About the study as a whole: According to an earlier analysis of 587 of the donors, some 170 million T cells yielded 117 million unique TCR beta sequences and 276 Gb of sequence data. An early release that covered some 640 HLA-typed donors contained approximately 320 gigabases of sequencing data and around 85 million unique TCR sequences. Among the roughly 380 genotyped donors, around 81% belonged to the genetic ancestry cluster associated with self-reported Caucasian donors. The study aimed to test whether signatures of past pathogen exposure could be identified by cataloging public T cell receptors. The study used immunosequencing to profile the T cell repertoires of 600 to 850 subjects and linked those repertoires to cytomegalovirus serostatus. In addition to the first cohort of around 670 subjects, a separate validation cohort of 120 different subjects was used. High-throughput TCR immunosequencing, statistical association of individual TCRs with disease status, and machine learning were combined to predict cytomegalovirus infection status. To study patterns of TCR occurrence, a later analysis re-analyzed previously published TCR beta repertoires from 666 donors and added high-resolution HLA genotyping. In the later analysis, no new phenotypic data were used to find candidate immune exposures; instead, reliance was placed on TCR beta sequences and their occurrence across donors. An earlier analysis of roughly 600 of the donors used high-throughput TCR beta sequencing to judge whether each TCR beta V gene segment behaved as functional or pseudogenic. Donor age, sex, ethnicity and CMV serostatus were collected together with the repertoire data. In a later genetic analysis, genome-wide SNP genotypes for 398 of the 666 donors were used, and that subset was treated as a discovery cohort. Every repertoire in the discovery cohort had been generated on one and the same sequencing platform. Class I and class II HLA loci were covered by the typing at four-digit resolution. The number of donors typed differed by locus, with about 629-640 for A, B, C, DRB1 and DQB1, roughly 520 for DQA1, 600 to 610 for DPA1, and over 400 for DPB1. Roughly five DR-DQ haplotypes were handled as single units for association and clustering because linkage in the cohort was strong. Among 300 to 500 genotyped donors of the cohort, an average of around 240,000 unique TCR beta nucleotide sequences was sequenced per donor, of which 15% to 20% were non-productive.

Overall study outcomes, separate from this receptor: In the study, around 150 TCR beta chains were listed as associated with cytomegalovirus. Several of the top co-occurrence clusters appeared to be linked to parvovirus B19, influenza, CMV and Epstein-Barr virus, according to a later analysis. When HLA alleles, especially DR and DQ, strongly co-occurred, TCR associations were difficult to assign to individual alleles. An association between a missense DCLRE1C variant and V-gene and J-gene trimming of TCR beta chains was found in a later genetic analysis and replicated in an independent cohort. In both the original and validation cohorts, the classifier was reported to diagnose cytomegalovirus status with high specificity and sensitivity. It was suggested by the authors that the approach could potentially be generalized to other disease states and immunological phenotypes. In a later analysis, 16,951 TCR beta sequences were associated with specific HLA alleles at a false discovery rate of 0.05. Some IMGT-functional V segments, including TRBV6-2 and TRBV6-3, could not be distinguished by the 87-base-pair reads and were therefore excluded. Most CMV-associated TCR beta chains appeared to be HLA-restricted in a later analysis, and the HLA associations seemed to be driven largely by CMV exposure. Because some donors lacked HLA typing at each locus, the association tests relied only on the typed subset. In this cohort, only TCR beta chains were sequenced, and detectable features were limited by the absence of alpha or paired-chain data. In an earlier analysis of more than 450 of the donors, most TCR beta V segments were observed in productive rearrangements about 87% or about 30% of the time, broadly matching IMGT annotations. Linkage disequilibrium might explain the correlated functional status among segregating V segments, but an unknown experimental factor could not be ruled out. The presence/absence analyses assumed that sequencing depth was roughly uniform across donors, and that assumption may not be true. In a later genetic analysis, fewer N-insertions in productive TCRs were reported among donors in an Asian-associated ancestry cluster than the approximately 710-donor mean. According to a later analysis, TCR association rates differed among HLA loci, with DRB1 alleles showing the most associated TCRs and HLA-C alleles showing the fewest. Most TCR sequences were seen in very few donors, while some public TCRs were found in many individuals. In a later analysis, HLA-associated TCR beta chains were found to be more clonally expanded and to have lower generation probabilities than equally common non-associated chains. Because counts were too low, seventeen rarely observed V segments, including chromosome 9 orphons, were excluded from the earlier analysis of a few hundred of the donors. A group of highly shared sequence variants was considered likely to be a technical artifact of the sequencing pipeline. Immune exposure information for the cohort was limited to CMV serostatus. A further reported finding was that TCR beta sequences accurately predicted the HLA-A and HLA-B alleles for most subjects in the first cohort. In vitro tests confirmed that a few of the cytomegalovirus-associated TCR beta chains recognize cytomegalovirus antigens.

In total, fewer than 750 healthy bone marrow donors made up the cohort. All cohort members were sampled while nominally healthy, although unrecorded immune exposures were likely present. The donor was CMV seronegative and was included in the group of 352 seronegative cohort members. Every donor gave a peripheral blood sample, and the peripheral blood mononuclear cells from that sample were used for TCR beta sequencing. Genomic DNA extraction from the blood cell samples was performed with the Qiagen DNeasy Blood Extraction Kit. Specimen: PBMCs. This receptor was obtained from a man aged 40-55 years in good health and CMV-seronegative. The sequence is built from TRBV27 and TRBJ1-6, with 8 middle bases fitting TRBD1. The DNA sequence is as follows: TGTGCCAGCAGTCGGCGGACAGGGCCAAATTCACCCCTCCACTTT. It encodes CASSRRTGPNSPLHF.